A single sample is the source of the 21 T cell receptor beta chains below, sequenced in a study of cytomegalovirus exposure and HLA in healthy donors. 13 Jbeta primers and 60 Vbeta primers were used for the PCR. Using immunoSEQ multiplex PCR, the repertoire was profiled, and TCRdb retains in-frame clones only, with some absent. The sample shows about 97,000 clones, around 9.6% of them seen only once. Sequencing was carried out using PBMCs. The origin of the receptors is a man aged 45-65 years in good health and CMV-seropositive.

This clone was counted between two and nine times. The chain couples TRBV6-5 to TRBJ2-5; 9 nucleotides align to TRBD2. Germline CDR1 reads MNHEY; CDR2 reads SVGAGI. This CDR3 has 15 residues. J lost 5 bases, V lost 7 bases, and 11 bases had no gene match. The CDR3 region has the DNA TGTGCCAGCACTCGTAGCGGGAGTGGCGGGGAGACCCAGTACTTC. Its translation: CASTRSGSGGETQYF.

This clone came up a few times. The genes are TRBV4-3 and TRBJ2-7; 7 nucleotides agree with TRBD2. Per germline, CDR1 LGHNA and CDR2 YSLEER. With V trimmed by 0 bases and J by 6 bases, 11 bases remained unmatched. The CDR3 consists of 16 residues. This CDR3 reads CASSQDRGGSTGEQYF. The CDR3, as DNA: TGCGCCAGCAGCCAAGATCGTGGCGGGAGTACGGGCGAGCAGTACTTC.

This chain uses TRBV4-1 with TRBJ1-4, with D possibly being TRBD1 (6 bases). CDR3 length: 13 residues. The germline V gene encodes CDR1 MGHRA and CDR2 YSYEKL. Trimming took 6 bases from V and 8 from J, leaving 13 bases between them. This chain's CDR3 is CASSWTEGEKLFF. CDR3 bases: TGCGCCAGCAGTTGGACAGAGGGGGAAAAACTGTTTTTT.

CDR3 sequence: CASSLTQVNTEAFF. CDR3 bases: TGCGCCAGCAGCTTGACTCAGGTGAACACTGAAGCTTTCTTT. The chain is built from TRBV5-1 and TRBJ1-1, with D unresolved. Trimming removed 1 base at V and 0 bases at J, with 7 bases between. CDR1 SGHRS and CDR2 YFSETQ come from the germline V gene. CDR3 length: 14 residues.

V is TRBV5-1 and J is TRBJ2-5; possible D gene TRBD1, 5 bases. V shed 6 bases and J shed 0 bases, with 12 bases lying between them. The CDR3 covers 14 residues. Per germline, CDR1 SGHRS and CDR2 YFSETQ. The CDR3 is CASTLQVDQETQYF. In DNA form, the CDR3 reads TGCGCCAGCACCCTACAGGTGGACCAAGAGACCCAGTACTTC.

This clone was detected only a few times. CDR3 in amino acids: CASSFGRANEQFF. CDR3 sequence (DNA): TGTGCCAGCAGTTTTGGGAGGGCTAATGAGCAGTTCTTC. The gene calls are TRBV28 and TRBJ2-1; 7 bases map to TRBD2. CDR1 is MDHEN, CDR2 SYDVKM, per germline. This CDR3 spans 13 amino acids. The ends lost 3 bases at V and 7 bases at J; junction bases unmatched: 3.

The rearrangement joins TRBV27 to TRBJ2-1, with D perhaps matching TRBD2 (5 bases). Trimming removed 3 bases from V and 6 bases from J, with 12 bases in between. The CDR3 consists of 14 residues. From germline, CDR1 is MNHEY and CDR2 SMNVEV (reference sequence). The CDR3 protein is CASSLAGGSNEQFF. The CDR3 region has the DNA TGTGCCAGCAGTTTGGCGGGTGGGAGCAATGAGCAGTTCTTC.

The chain employs TRBV6-5 and TRBJ2-1; D gene uncertain. V was shortened by 6 bases and J by 4 bases, with 10 bases between the two germline ends. Germline loops: CDR1 MNHEY, CDR2 SVGAGI. This CDR3 contains 13 residues. The CDR3 bases are TGTGCCAGCAGGCGGTCGGAATACAATGAGCAGTTCTTC. This codes for CASRRSEYNEQFF.

This clone was counted ten times or more. The chain recombines TRBV7-9 with TRBJ1-3; the D is unclear. V dropped 3 bases and J dropped 4 bases, with 10 bases sitting between them. The CDR3 runs to 14 residues. Germline CDR1 SEHNR, CDR2 FQNEAQ (reference sequence). CDR3 amino acids: CASSFNAAGNTIYF. In nucleotides, the CDR3 is TGTGCCAGCAGCTTTAACGCTGCGGGAAACACCATATATTTT.

This clone was picked up a small number of times. The V and J genes are TRBV7-9 and TRBJ2-2; perhaps TRBD1 as D (6 bases). The CDR3 contains 16 residues. V was trimmed by 5 bases and J by 4 bases, leaving 17 bases between them. The germline CDR1 and CDR2 sequences are SEHNR and FQNEAQ (reference sequence). CDR3 bases: TGTGCCAGCAGCCCCCCGCGAGGGGGATTCACCGGGGAGCTGTTTTTT. It is translated as CASSPPRGGFTGELFF.

The chain recombines TRBV2 with TRBJ2-1; 7 nucleotides align to TRBD2. Germline V CDR1 and CDR2: SNHLY, FYNNEI. V lost 8 bases to trimming and J lost 7 bases; unmatched junction nucleotides: 8. The length of the CDR3 is 13 residues. The CDR3 nucleotides read TGTGCCAGCCGCGGGAGCATCGTTAATGAGCAGTTCTTC. Protein sequence: CASRGSIVNEQFF.

This clone showed up just a few times. This chain links TRBV28 with TRBJ2-2, with D hard to call. Germline loops: CDR1 MDHEN, CDR2 SYDVKM. V lost 4 bases and J lost 5, with 11 bases in between. The CDR3 totals 14 residues. The CDR3 region has the DNA TGTGCCAGCAGTTCGTACAGTCAGACCGGGGAGCTGTTTTTT. This gives the protein CASSSYSQTGELFF.

This CDR3 reads CASSPVAGGPHNEQFF. CDR3 nucleotide sequence: TGTGCCAGCAGCCCGGTGGCGGGAGGGCCCCACAATGAGCAGTTCTTC. This rearrangement joins TRBV7-9 to TRBJ2-1; TRBD2 aligns across 9 bases. Germline-derived CDR1 and CDR2 are SEHNR and FQNEAQ (reference sequence). V lost 5 bases to trimming and J lost 5 bases; unmatched junction nucleotides: 10. This CDR3 region has 16 residues.

Only one count was recorded for this clone. The gene calls are TRBV19 and TRBJ2-1, with 13 bases identical to TRBD2. Germline V gene sequence: CDR1 LNHDA, CDR2 SQIVND (reference sequence). J gave up 15 bases and V 8 bases, and 10 bases lay outside the gene matches. This CDR3 is built from 13 residues. The CDR3 region has the DNA TGTGCCAGTCGGACTAGCGGGAGTCAAGCTCCGTTCTTC. The encoded protein is CASRTSGSQAPFF.

The chain uses TRBV2 and TRBJ2-3; D is possibly TRBD1 (6 bases). V was pared by 1 base and J by 0 bases, with 11 bases between. CDR1 and CDR2 from the germline V gene are SNHLY and FYNNEI. This CDR3 has 16 amino acids. CDR3 DNA sequence: TGTGCCAGCAGTGAAGAGGGACACTCTAGCACAGATACGCAGTATTTT. Residues: CASSEEGHSSTDTQYF.

The rearrangement joins TRBV2 to TRBJ2-5; 10 bases match TRBD1. Trimming at V came to 4 bases and at J to 5 bases, leaving 4 bases not matched to a gene. CDR1 and CDR2 (germline): SNHLY, FYNNEI. The CDR3 runs to 14 residues. In DNA form, the CDR3 reads TGTGCCAGCAGTGGCCGGACAGGGGGGGAGACCCAGTACTTC. This codes for CASSGRTGGETQYF.

This chain links TRBV5-1 with TRBJ1-1; D uncertain. V lost 4 bases and J lost 3, with 13 bases in between. The CDR3 is made up of 14 amino acids. CDR1 SGHRS and CDR2 YFSETQ come from the germline V gene. The CDR3 loop is CASSRTTEYTEAFF. CDR3 nucleotides: TGCGCCAGCAGCCGAACAACAGAGTACACTGAAGCTTTCTTT.

The chain joins TRBV5-6 to TRBJ2-2; D possibly corresponds to TRBD1 (6 bases). Trimming shortened V by 2 bases and J by 4 bases, and 9 bases separated the two germline ends. Germline V CDR1 and CDR2: SGHDT, YYEEEE. The CDR3 runs to 14 residues. CDR3 DNA sequence: TGTGCCAGCAGCTTCCGACAGGCCACCGGGGAGCTGTTTTTT. Protein: CASSFRQATGELFF.

This clone was seen ten or more times. V gene TRBV2 combines with J gene TRBJ2-5; perhaps TRBD1 as D (5 bases). The germline V and J ends were trimmed by 2 bases and 5 bases, with 12 bases remaining between them. Germline V gives CDR1 SNHLY, CDR2 FYNNEI. This CDR3 spans 14 amino acids. In DNA, the CDR3 is TGTGCCAGCAGTGAACTCCAGGGTGGGGAGACCCAGTACTTC. Protein: CASSELQGGETQYF.

A few counts support this clone. The V call is TRBV5-8, the J call TRBJ2-1, with TRBD1 identical over 8 bases. Germline CDR1 SGHTS, CDR2 YDEGEE. V lost 4 bases and J lost 9; bases outside the gene matches: 6. This CDR3 region has 13 residues. The CDR3 is CASSVSGGTEQFF. The DNA for the CDR3 is TGTGCCAGCAGCGTATCAGGGGGCACTGAGCAGTTCTTC.

The chain carries TRBV6-5 and TRBJ1-1, with TRBD1 matching over 7 bases. Germline loops: CDR1 MNHEY, CDR2 SVGAGI. This CDR3 spans 15 amino acids. The trim removed 8 bases at V and 2 bases at J, leaving 11 bases unmatched. The CDR3 nucleotides are TGTGCCAGCGCCTCCCTAGACAGGGCTAACACTGAAGCTTTCTTT. Translation gives CASASLDRANTEAFF.